This TCR beta chain appears in the sequencing data of a study of cytomegalovirus exposure and HLA in healthy donors. Turning to the study itself: An early release of data contained around 80 million unique TCRs, which came from HLA-typed donors.

Notes on the study in general: No immune exposure information besides CMV serostatus was available.

Vbeta (60) and Jbeta (13) primers were used in the PCR. The assay was immunoSEQ multiplex PCR, and TCRdb's table has in-frame clones only and misses some. Altogether around 200,000 clones are present, roughly four fifths being singletons, with the ten largest covering about 1.4%. The length of the CDR3 is 17 residues. J was trimmed by 7 bases and V by 3 bases; bases with no gene match: 14. Germline values: CDR1 SGHVS, CDR2 FNYEAQ. Of note for this clone: Its antigen remains unidentified.

The TCR originated in a girl between 5 and 17 years old in good health and CMV-seronegative. V usage is TRBV7-6 and J usage is TRBJ2-1, with TRBD1 matching over 8 bases. Sequencing used PBMCs. The CDR3 DNA reads TGTGCCAGCAGCTTTAACTTCGGCGGACAGGGTAATAATGAGCAGTTCTTC. This gives the protein CASSFNFGGQGNNEQFF.